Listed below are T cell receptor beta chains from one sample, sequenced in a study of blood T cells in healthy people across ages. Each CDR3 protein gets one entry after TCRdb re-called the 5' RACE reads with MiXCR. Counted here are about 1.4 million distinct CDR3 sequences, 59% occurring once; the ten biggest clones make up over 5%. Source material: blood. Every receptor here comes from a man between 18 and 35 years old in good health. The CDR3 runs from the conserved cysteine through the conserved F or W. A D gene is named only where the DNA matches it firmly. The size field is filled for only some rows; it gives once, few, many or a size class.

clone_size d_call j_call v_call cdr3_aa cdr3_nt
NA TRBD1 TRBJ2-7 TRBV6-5 CTSGVPGQGYEQYF TGTACCAGCGGGGTACCGGGACAGGGTTACGAGCAGTACTTC
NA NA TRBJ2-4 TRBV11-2 CASSNRRAKNIQYF TGTGCCAGCAGCAACCGTAGGGCCAAAAACATTCAGTACTTC
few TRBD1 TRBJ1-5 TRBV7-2 CASSRQGIANSNQPQHF TGTGCCAGCAGCCGACAGGGGATAGCGAATAGCAATCAGCCCCAGCATTTT
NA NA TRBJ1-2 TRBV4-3 CASSQVIRTSANYGYTF TGCGCCAGCAGCCAAGTAATCCGGACCTCGGCGAACTATGGCTACACCTTC
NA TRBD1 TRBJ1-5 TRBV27 CASRRAGGSNQPQHF TGTGCCAGCCGACGGGCAGGGGGTAGCAATCAGCCCCAGCATTTT
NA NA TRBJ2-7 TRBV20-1 CSALSRGAPTYEQYF TGCAGTGCTTTATCTCGCGGTGCCCCCACCTACGAGCAGTACTTC
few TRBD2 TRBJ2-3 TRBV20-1 CSARGLAGVADTQYF TGCAGTGCTCGAGGACTAGCGGGAGTCGCAGATACGCAGTATTTT
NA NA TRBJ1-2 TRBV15 CTTSRAGEGYGYTF TGTACCACCAGCAGAGCAGGGGAGGGCTATGGCTACACCTTC
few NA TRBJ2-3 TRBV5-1 CASSLVALPPGGTDTQYF TGCGCCAGCAGCCTAGTGGCGCTACCTCCGGGTGGTACAGATACGCAGTATTTT
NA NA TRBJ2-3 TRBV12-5 CASALGITNTDTQYF TGTGCTAGTGCCCTAGGGATAACCAACACAGATACGCAGTATTTT
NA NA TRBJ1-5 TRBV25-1 CASSEWRRLVQPQHF TGTGCCAGCAGTGAATGGCGGAGGTTGGTTCAGCCCCAGCATTTT
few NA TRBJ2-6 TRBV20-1 CSASPAGGRANVLTF TGCAGTGCTAGTCCCGCTGGTGGTAGGGCCAACGTCCTGACTTTC
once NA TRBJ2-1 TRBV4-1 CASSQPNEGGEQFF TGCGCCAGCAGCCAACCAAACGAAGGGGGTGAGCAGTTCTTC
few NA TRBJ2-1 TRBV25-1 CASSEGVPGPGLFF TGTGCCAGCAGTGAAGGGGTGCCGGGACCCGGTTTGTTCTTC
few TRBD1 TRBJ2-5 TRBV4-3 CASSQRQGTGQYF TGCGCCAGCAGCCAAAGACAGGGGACGGGCCAGTACTTC
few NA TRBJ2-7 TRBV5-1 CASSFPAQGLSLPTYEQYF TGCGCCAGCAGCTTCCCGGCCCAGGGGTTAAGTCTTCCGACCTACGAGCAGTACTTC
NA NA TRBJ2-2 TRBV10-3 CAIPGHLGVTGELFF TGTGCCATCCCTGGACACCTCGGGGTCACCGGGGAGCTGTTTTTT